Listed here is a single T cell receptor beta chain. What antigen it recognizes has not been identified. No base-level quality is on record; no much larger clone is a single base apart. This sample is drawn from a study of control samples from healthy donors and cancer patients (dated by TCRdb to the early 2020s). V and J are truncated by 7 bases and 5 bases respectively, leaving an intervening sequence of 17 bases. The cysteine opens and the phenylalanine closes a CDR3 of 14 amino acids. The read is trimmed to its CDR3 DNA, 42 bases read in frame from base 1. Via the germline V gene (reference sequence), CDR1 is LNHDA and CDR2 SQIVND. Receptor amplification or capture employed the immunoSEQ multiplex PCR assay. Sourced from immuneACCESS, this table was stored by TCRdb with only in-frame sequences that have V and J called. A share of the clones is absent; for the studies checked, an unresolved V gene accounts for under half, and the remainder has no known explanation. The sample includes about 95,000 clones, with around four fifths observed a single time. Roughly 18% of the sample goes to the ten largest clones.

The sample consisted of blood. This chain is built from TRBV19 and TRBJ2-5; the D gene may be TRBD1 or TRBD2, since each aligns over 6 bases. This sequence originates from a man between 25 and 39 years old in good health. This receptor has the CDR3 CASTPTGGQETQYF. The nucleotides are TGTGCCAGTACCCCGACTGGGGGGCAGGAGACCCAGTACTTC.